This TCR beta chain derives from a study of T cell clusters in autoimmune cytopenias. Germline CDR1 reads LNHDA; CDR2 reads SQIVND (reference sequence). The CDR3 is made up of 16 amino acids. Study-level findings and limits: TRB repertoire shifts in secondary cytopenia and chronic lymphocytic leukemia mostly reflected lymphoma, not autoimmunity.

In the case of this clonotype: Antigen unknown.

Each sample's input was 200 to 300 ng genomic DNA, 30,000 to 45,000 genome equivalents. One tube held mixed TRB-A and TRB-B primer pools for touch-down PCR. TCRdb re-called the multiplex PCR reads and gives one entry per CDR3 protein, without DNA. This sample contains 6,200 or so distinct CDR3 sequences. A further study also used this sample, focusing on T cell repertoires in aging, cancer and after chemotherapy.

V usage is TRBV19 and J usage is TRBJ2-1; the TCRdb call, TRBD2, lacks DNA for checking. The sample was peripheral blood. The clonotype comes from a human donor in good health. The CDR3 reads CASSIALAGGYNEQFF.